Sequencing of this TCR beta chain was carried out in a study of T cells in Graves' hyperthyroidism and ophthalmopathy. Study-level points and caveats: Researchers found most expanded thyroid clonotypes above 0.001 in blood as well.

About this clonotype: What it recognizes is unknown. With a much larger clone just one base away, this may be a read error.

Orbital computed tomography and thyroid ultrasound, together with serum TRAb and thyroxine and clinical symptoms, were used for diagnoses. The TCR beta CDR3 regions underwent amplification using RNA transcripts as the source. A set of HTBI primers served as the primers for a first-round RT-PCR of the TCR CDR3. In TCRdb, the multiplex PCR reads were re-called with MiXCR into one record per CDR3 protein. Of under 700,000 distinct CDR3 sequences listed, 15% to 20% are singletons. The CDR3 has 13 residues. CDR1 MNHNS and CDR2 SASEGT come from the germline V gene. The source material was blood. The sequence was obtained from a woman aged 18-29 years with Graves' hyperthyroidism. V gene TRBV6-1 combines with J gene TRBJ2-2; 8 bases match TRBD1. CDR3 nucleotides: TGTGCCAGCCGGACAGGGAACACCGGGGAGCCGTTTTTT. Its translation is CASRTGNTGEPFF.